This TCR beta chain was captured in a study of PD-1 blockade in classical Hodgkin lymphoma. Overall study results and limits: Reported findings placed baseline TCR diversity lower in newly diagnosed patients (compared with healthy donors). Nivolumab initiation under 1 year post-ASCT meant exclusion. In CD4+ cells, TCR diversity went up significantly by C4D1, but in CD8+ cells it did not. The diversity seen at baseline in complete responders resembled that of newly diagnosed patients.

As for this clone: The antigen is undetermined.

J was trimmed by 6 bases and V by 4 bases; bases with no gene match: 7. This CDR3 has 15 amino acids. Per germline, CDR1 MDHEN and CDR2 SYDVKM. The protocol was immunoSEQ multiplex PCR, while the TCRdb copy is restricted to in-frame clones and leaves out a portion. The sample has about 30,000 clones, less than 80% seen once. With no exception, relapse followed autologous stem cell transplantation in all patients, and brentuximab vedotin exposure varied. This TCR was recovered from a human donor with classical Hodgkin lymphoma. The J gene is TRBJ2-3, the V gene TRBV28; 10 nucleotides agree with TRBD2. The specimen was peripheral blood mononuclear cells (PBMCs), collected before the second cycle of nivolumab. The CDR3 spells CASSSPSGGRDTQYF. CDR3 in DNA: TGTGCCAGCAGTTCCCCTAGCGGGGGAAGGGATACGCAGTATTTT.